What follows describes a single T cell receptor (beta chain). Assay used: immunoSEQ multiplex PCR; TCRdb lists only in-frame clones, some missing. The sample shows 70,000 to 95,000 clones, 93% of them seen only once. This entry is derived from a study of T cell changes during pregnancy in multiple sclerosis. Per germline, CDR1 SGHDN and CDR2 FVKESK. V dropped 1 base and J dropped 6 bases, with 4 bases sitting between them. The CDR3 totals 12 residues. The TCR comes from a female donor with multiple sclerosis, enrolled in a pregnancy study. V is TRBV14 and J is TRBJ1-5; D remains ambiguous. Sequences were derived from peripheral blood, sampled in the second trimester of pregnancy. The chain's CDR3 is CASSQGSQPQHF. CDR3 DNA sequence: TGTGCCAGCAGCCAAGGGAGTCAGCCCCAGCATTTT.